This entry concerns a single T cell receptor (beta chain). The CDR3 is made up of 13 amino acids. V shed 3 bases and J shed 3 bases, with 8 bases lying between them. The germline CDR1 and CDR2 sequences are SEHNR and FQNEAQ (reference sequence). This sample is part of a study of T cell changes during pregnancy in multiple sclerosis. Profiled with immunoSEQ multiplex PCR; TCRdb holds only in-frame clones, not every one. Here the sample spans over 35,000 clones, around 90% being singletons. The rearrangement joins TRBV7-9 to TRBJ1-1; D not resolved. This clonotype was obtained from a female donor with multiple sclerosis, enrolled in a pregnancy study. The sample in question was CD4+ T cells from peripheral blood mononuclear cells, obtained after pregnancy. The DNA for the CDR3 is TGTGCCAGCAGCTTTAGTATGGACACTGAAGCTTTCTTT. Protein: CASSFSMDTEAFF.